This T cell receptor (beta chain) came from a study of cytomegalovirus exposure and HLA in healthy donors. 13 Jbeta primers and 60 Vbeta primers were used for the PCR. Produced via immunoSEQ multiplex PCR; TCRdb's table is partial and in-frame only. The table records approximately 100,000 clones, around four fifths of them present only once. Concerning this clone: Its antigen is unidentified.

Findings and limits, study-wide: There was a cluster of highly shared sequence variants that was likely a sequencing artifact.

V lost 6 bases to trimming and J lost 2 bases; unmatched junction nucleotides: 10. The germline V gene encodes CDR1 ENHRY and CDR2 SYGVKD. CDR3 length: 15 amino acids. The sequence was collected from a man aged 45 to 65 in good health and CMV-seronegative. Sequenced sample: PBMCs. The chain recombines TRBV10-3 with TRBJ2-7; TRBD2 agrees at 7 bases. The CDR3 DNA follows: TGTGCCATCAGCGGCTCCGGGGGGTTGGCCTACGAGCAGTACTTC. Its protein is CAISGSGGLAYEQYF.